The 18 T cell receptor beta chains below come from one sample, sequenced in a study of shared clonotypes between healthy human individuals (dated by TCRdb to about 2020). CD8 naive samples consisted of CD45RO-negative cells that were positively selected for CCR7, yielding a CD45RA+CCR7+ population without TemRA cells. The library was generated by the immunoSEQ multiplex PCR assay. This immuneACCESS table, as held by TCRdb, lists in-frame sequences with V and J called but not all clones. Of the missing ones, under half trace to an unresolved V gene in checked studies; the others have no known cause. The sample includes over 2,000,000 clones, with around 93% observed a single time. Under 2% of the sample belongs to the ten largest clones. The specimen sequenced was naive CD8+ T cells from PBMCs. This specimen's cell subset or site label, interpreted: CD45RA+CCR7+. These TCRs come from a man aged 18 to 30 in good health. Some clones in this sample may be carry-over from other donors' samples.

With respect to this clone: Other DNA sequences in the sample encode the same CDR3. The rearrangement links TRBV5-4 to TRBJ2-1; no firm D call. Trimming left V 1 base short and J 2 bases short, with 4 bases between. Per germline, CDR1 SGHNT and CDR2 YYREEE (reference sequence). The CDR3 covers 13 residues. CDR3 DNA sequence: TGTGCCAGCAGCTTGAGGGCCTACAATGAGCAGTTCTTC. The encoded protein is CASSLRAYNEQFF.

V is TRBV11-1 and J is TRBJ2-5; no clear D. Germline V gives CDR1 SGHAT, CDR2 FQDESV (reference sequence). This CDR3 region has 13 residues. Trimming removed 1 base from V and 2 bases from J, with 5 bases in between. This CDR3 is CASSLGWQETQYF. CDR3 nucleotide sequence: TGTGCCAGCAGCTTAGGGTGGCAAGAGACCCAGTACTTC.

The J gene is TRBJ2-7, the V gene TRBV27; tentatively, D is TRBD1 (6 bases). V lost 7 bases and J lost 6, with 19 bases in between. Germline lookup yields CDR1 MNHEY and CDR2 SMNVEV (reference sequence). CDR3 length: 14 amino acids. CDR3 in amino acids: CASNEGGPLSEQYF. CDR3 bases: TGTGCCAGCAACGAAGGGGGTCCCCTTAGCGAGCAGTACTTC.

The chain uses TRBV20-1 and TRBJ2-1; 7 bases fit TRBD1. Germline trimming cut 6 bases from V and 14 bases from J; bases unmatched to any gene: 7. The germline V gene has CDR1 DFQATT and CDR2 SNEGSKA (reference sequence). CDR3 size: 10 residues. CDR3 DNA sequence: TGCAGTGCGGTTGACAGGGCAAAGTTCTTC. Protein sequence: CSAVDRAKFF.

The chain couples TRBV10-2 to TRBJ2-7, with 8 bases that match TRBD2. Germline loops: CDR1 WSHSY, CDR2 SAAADI. The length of the CDR3 is 15 residues. J was trimmed by 4 bases and V by 3 bases; bases with no gene match: 8. CDR3 sequence: CASSESSGSVYEQYF. For the CDR3, the DNA is TGCGCCAGCAGTGAATCGAGCGGGAGTGTTTACGAGCAGTACTTC.

The genes are TRBV28 and TRBJ2-1, with 9 bases lining up with TRBD2. Germline V gene data show CDR1 as MDHEN and CDR2 as SYDVKM. The CDR3 spans 15 residues. J was trimmed by 1 base and V by 6 bases; bases with no gene match: 4. The CDR3 nucleotides are TGTGCCAGCAGATTTAGCGGGAGTTCCTACAATGAGCAGTTCTTC. Residues: CASRFSGSSYNEQFF.

This clone showed up just a few times. The V and J genes are TRBV4-1 and TRBJ1-1; 9 nucleotides line up with TRBD1. V gave up 1 base and J gave up 5 bases; unmatched junction bases: 14. From germline, CDR1 is MGHRA and CDR2 YSYEKL. CDR3 length equals 18 residues. CDR3 sequence (DNA): TGCGCCAGCAGCCAAGTCGTGGGCACCGGGACAGGGAGAACTGAAGCTTTCTTT. It is translated as CASSQVVGTGTGRTEAFF.

This clone was counted a few times. V usage is TRBV30 and J usage is TRBJ1-1, with D perhaps TRBD1 (6 bases). Germline V CDR1 and CDR2: GTSNPN, SVGIG (reference sequence). The CDR3 runs 12 residues. Between the trimmed V and J ends, which lost 0 bases and 11 bases, there was a span of 13 bases. The CDR3 protein is CAWSVPGRGAFF. DNA of the CDR3: TGTGCCTGGAGTGTTCCCGGGAGGGGGGCTTTCTTT. Drawing the rest from reference TRBV30 and TRBJ1-1, the complete variable domain is SQTIHQWPATLVQPVGSPLSLECTVEGTSNPNLYWYRQAAGRGLQLLFYSVGIGQISSEVPQNLSASRPQDRQFILSSKKLLLSDSGFYLCAWSVPGRGAFFGQGTRLTVV.

V gene TRBV7-9 combines with J gene TRBJ2-1; D is possibly TRBD1 (6 bases). The germline CDR1 and CDR2 sequences are SEHNR and FQNEAQ (reference sequence). The CDR3 totals 19 residues. Trimming left V 2 bases short and J 4 bases short, with 24 bases between. CDR3 sequence: CASSLQGTPPLVGYNEQFF. The CDR3 bases are TGTGCCAGCAGCTTACAGGGGACCCCCCCACTTGTCGGGTACAATGAGCAGTTCTTC.

This clone came up a few times. Different DNA sequences within this sample yield the same CDR3. The chain links TRBV19 to TRBJ1-5; D gene uncertain. Germline values: CDR1 LNHDA, CDR2 SQIVND (reference sequence). This CDR3 has 14 amino acids. Trimming took off 3 bases at V and 0 bases at J, with 6 bases between the two ends. The CDR3 bases are TGTGCCAGTAGTATCCGCGATAGCAATCAGCCCCAGCATTTT. Translation gives CASSIRDSNQPQHF.

J is TRBJ2-2 and V is TRBV13; weak D call: TRBD2 (6 bases). Germline-derived CDR1 and CDR2 are PRHDT and FYEKMQ (reference sequence). The CDR3 length is 13 residues. V lost 7 bases, J lost 5 bases, and 11 bases lay in between. This CDR3 is CASIERATGELFF. In DNA form, the CDR3 reads TGTGCCAGCATAGAGCGGGCTACCGGGGAGCTGTTTTTT.

The chain couples TRBV15 to TRBJ2-7; TRBD2 matches at 7 bases. Trimming cost V 9 bases and J 0 bases; bases outside gene matches: 8. This CDR3 is 14 amino acids long. The germline V gene has CDR1 LNHNV and CDR2 YYDKDF (reference sequence). DNA of the CDR3: TGTGCCACTGGCCTAGCGGCATCCTCCTACGAGCAGTACTTC. Its translation is CATGLAASSYEQYF.

The chain links TRBV28 to TRBJ2-5; the D gene is possibly TRBD2 (7 bases). Per germline, CDR1 MDHEN and CDR2 SYDVKM. V shed 5 bases and J shed 1 base, with 20 bases lying between them. This CDR3 has 17 residues. The CDR3: CASSHGPGEGIQETQYF. CDR3 nucleotide sequence: TGTGCCAGCAGTCACGGACCAGGGGAGGGCATCCAAGAGACCCAGTACTTC. Using reference TRBV28 and TRBJ2-5 for the parts outside the CDR3, the full variable domain is DVKVTQSSRYLVKRTGEKVFLECVQDMDHENMFWYRQDPGLGLRLIYFSYDVKMKEKGDIPEGYSVSREKKERFSLILESASTNQTSMYLCASSHGPGEGIQETQYFGPGTRLLVL.

The chain carries TRBV4-3 and TRBJ1-1; D might be TRBD1 (6 bases). This CDR3 is built from 14 residues. V shed 1 base and J shed 9 bases, with 15 bases lying between them. Germline assignment: CDR1 LGHNA and CDR2 YSLEER. The CDR3 sequence is CASSQGRAGDKAFF. As DNA, the CDR3 is TGCGCCAGCAGCCAAGGCAGAGCGGGGGACAAAGCTTTCTTT.

The chain uses TRBV4-3 and TRBJ2-1; no reliable D call. The V end lost 0 bases, the J end lost 4 bases, and 7 bases lay between the germline ends. Germline assignment: CDR1 LGHNA and CDR2 YSLEER. The CDR3 contains 14 residues. CDR3 protein: CASSQDPAYNEQFF. DNA for the CDR3: TGCGCCAGCAGCCAAGATCCGGCATACAATGAGCAGTTCTTC.

The V and J genes are TRBV7-9 and TRBJ1-2; D remains unclear. There are 12 residues in the CDR3. Trimming removed 1 base at V and 2 bases at J, with 2 bases between. The V gene's germline CDR1 is SEHNR and CDR2 FQNEAQ (reference sequence). CDR3 protein: CASSLGNYGYTF. The CDR3 nucleotides read TGTGCCAGCAGCTTAGGAAACTATGGCTACACCTTC. The full variable domain, completed using reference TRBV7-9 and TRBJ1-2, is DTGVSQNPRHKITKRGQNVTFRCDPISEHNRLYWYRQTLGQGPEFLTYFQNEAQLEKSRLLSDRFSAERPKGSFSTLEIQRTEQGDSAMYLCASSLGNYGYTFGSGTRLTVV.

The chain couples TRBV27 to TRBJ2-3; TRBD2 matches 8 bases. The CDR3 extends over 20 amino acids. V was pared by 4 bases and J by 3 bases, with 21 bases of the junction left unmatched. Germline CDR1 MNHEY, CDR2 SMNVEV (reference sequence). The CDR3 loop reads CASSYRQGWGSGRGTDTQYF. As DNA, the CDR3 is TGTGCCAGCAGTTACCGGCAGGGGTGGGGAAGCGGGAGAGGAACAGATACGCAGTATTTT.

The chain couples TRBV11-2 to TRBJ2-7; D ambiguous. The CDR3 loop spans 15 amino acids. Germline CDR1 reads SGHAT; CDR2 reads FQNNGV. The V gene lost 6 bases and the J gene lost 2 bases, with 17 bases spanning the gap. The CDR3 region is CASSHRSRKAYEQYF. The CDR3, as DNA: TGTGCCAGCAGTCATCGGTCGCGGAAGGCCTACGAGCAGTACTTC.